Listed below are T cell receptor beta chains from one sample, sequenced in a study of blood T cell repertoires in COVID-19. Repertoires were generated with immunoSEQ multiplex PCR, while TCRdb's copy carries only in-frame clones and drops some. The data show 490,000 or so clones, with about 85% seen just once and approximately 8% held by the top ten. What was sequenced was PBMCs or T cells enriched from blood (not recorded which). Source of these receptors: a woman aged 55-75 years who had recovered from COVID-19. Each CDR3 is given with its conserved first and last residue. A D gene is named only where the DNA matches it firmly. Rows give clone size only sometimes, using once, few, many, or a class for an expanded clone.

v_gene: TRBV6-5
d_gene: NA
j_gene: TRBJ1-1
abundance: NA
CDR3nt: TGTGCCAGCAGTTACTCTGGGGTGGGGGGAACTGAAGCTTTCTTT
CDR3aa: CASSYSGVGGTEAFF

v_gene: TRBV5-4
d_gene: NA
j_gene: TRBJ1-1
abundance: few
CDR3nt: TGTGCCAGCAGCTCTCGACGGGATGGGCTCACTGAAGCTTTCTTT
CDR3aa: CASSSRRDGLTEAFF

v_gene: TRBV9
d_gene: TRBD2
j_gene: TRBJ2-5
abundance: NA
CDR3nt: TGTGCCAGCAGCGTAGGGACCCTCCCGGGGGGCCAAGAGACCCAGTACTTC
CDR3aa: CASSVGTLPGGQETQYF

v_gene: TRBV7-8
d_gene: TRBD2
j_gene: TRBJ2-7
abundance: NA
CDR3nt: TGTGCCAGCAGCCTTTCTAGCGGGGGGGCCCACGAGCAGTACTTC
CDR3aa: CASSLSSGGAHEQYF

v_gene: TRBV25-1
d_gene: NA
j_gene: TRBJ2-5
abundance: once
CDR3nt: TGTGCCAGCAGTTCAGGGATGGAGACCCAGTACTTC
CDR3aa: CASSSGMETQYF

v_gene: TRBV29-1
d_gene: TRBD1
j_gene: TRBJ1-5
abundance: NA
CDR3nt: TGCAGCGTCTATACAGGGGGTCTAGGTCAGCCCCAGCATTTT
CDR3aa: CSVYTGGLGQPQHF

v_gene: TRBV6-5
d_gene: NA
j_gene: TRBJ1-1
abundance: NA
CDR3nt: TGTGCCAGCAGTTACTCCGGAGGGGCGGGTGAAGCTTTCTTT
CDR3aa: CASSYSGGAGEAFF

v_gene: TRBV5-4
d_gene: TRBD2
j_gene: TRBJ2-3
abundance: NA
CDR3nt: TGTGCCAGCAGCTTTAAGGGCGGGGGGCCCACAGATACGCAGTATTTT
CDR3aa: CASSFKGGGPTDTQYF

v_gene: TRBV5-1
d_gene: NA
j_gene: TRBJ1-1
abundance: once
CDR3nt: TGCGCCAGCAGCTCCAGACAGACGCCGAACACTGAAGCTTTCTTT
CDR3aa: CASSSRQTPNTEAFF

v_gene: TRBV6-5
d_gene: NA
j_gene: TRBJ1-6
abundance: few
CDR3nt: TGTGCCAGCAGTTATGTCAGGGGATCCTATAATTCACCCCTCCACTTT
CDR3aa: CASSYVRGSYNSPLHF

v_gene: TRBV9
d_gene: NA
j_gene: TRBJ1-1
abundance: NA
CDR3nt: TGTGCCAGCAGCGTAGGGACGGGAAACACTGAAGCTTTCTTT
CDR3aa: CASSVGTGNTEAFF

v_gene: TRBV3-1/TRBV3-2
d_gene: TRBD1
j_gene: TRBJ1-1
abundance: NA
CDR3nt: TGTGCCAGCAGGTGGCAGGGGGAGTCTGAAGCTTTCTTT
CDR3aa: CASRWQGESEAFF

v_gene: TRBV5-1
d_gene: TRBD1
j_gene: TRBJ1-4
abundance: NA
CDR3nt: TGCGCCAGCAGCCACGGACAGGGACTCGGAGACGAAAGTAGACTGTTTTTT
CDR3aa: CASSHGQGLGDESRLFF

v_gene: TRBV7-8
d_gene: NA
j_gene: TRBJ1-1
abundance: NA
CDR3nt: TGTGCCAGCAGCTTGGGGGGGCTCGCTGAAGCTTTCTTT
CDR3aa: CASSLGGLAEAFF

v_gene: TRBV5-8
d_gene: NA
j_gene: TRBJ1-4
abundance: NA
CDR3nt: TGTGCCAGCAGCCCCCGAGGGAATCGAACTAATGAAAAACTGTTTTTT
CDR3aa: CASSPRGNRTNEKLFF

v_gene: TRBV3-1/TRBV3-2
d_gene: NA
j_gene: TRBJ1-3
abundance: NA
CDR3nt: TGTGCCAGCAGCCCTCTGGGGGGAGCAGGAAACACCATATATTTT
CDR3aa: CASSPLGGAGNTIYF

v_gene: TRBV5-1
d_gene: TRBD1
j_gene: TRBJ1-1
abundance: few
CDR3nt: TGCGCCAGCAGCTGGGGGCCGGGACAGGGGCCTGAAGCTTTCTTT
CDR3aa: CASSWGPGQGPEAFF

v_gene: TRBV6-1
d_gene: NA
j_gene: TRBJ1-2
abundance: few
CDR3nt: TGTGCCAGCAGTGAAGCGCGCCAGGACTATGGCTACACCTTC
CDR3aa: CASSEARQDYGYTF

v_gene: TRBV30
d_gene: TRBD1
j_gene: TRBJ1-2
abundance: NA
CDR3nt: TGTGCCTGGAAGGGACAGCCATACGGTGGCTACACCTTC
CDR3aa: CAWKGQPYGGYTF

v_gene: TRBV5-1
d_gene: NA
j_gene: TRBJ2-7
abundance: NA
CDR3nt: TGCGCCAGCAGCTTGCCGTCCTACGAGCAGTACTTC
CDR3aa: CASSLPSYEQYF

v_gene: TRBV3-1/TRBV3-2
d_gene: NA
j_gene: TRBJ1-1
abundance: few
CDR3nt: TGTGCCAGCAGCCAAGAGAACAGGAGACTGCTTGGGACTGAAGCTTTCTTT
CDR3aa: CASSQENRRLLGTEAFF

v_gene: TRBV2
d_gene: NA
j_gene: TRBJ1-6
abundance: many
CDR3nt: TGTGCCAGCAGTCTAGAGGGGGGGGCGCGGGATTCACCCCTCCACTTT
CDR3aa: CASSLEGGARDSPLHF

v_gene: TRBV11-2
d_gene: NA
j_gene: TRBJ2-3
abundance: NA
CDR3nt: TGTGCCAGCAGCTTAAGTTTCACGGCAGATACGCAGTATTTT
CDR3aa: CASSLSFTADTQYF

v_gene: TRBV10-3
d_gene: TRBD1
j_gene: TRBJ2-3
abundance: NA
CDR3nt: TGTGCCATCAGTCTCCGGGACAGGGAGGCCGATACGCAGTATTTT
CDR3aa: CAISLRDREADTQYF

v_gene: TRBV3-1/TRBV3-2
d_gene: NA
j_gene: TRBJ1-1
abundance: NA
CDR3nt: TGTGCCAGCAGCCAAGATTGGCAGAACACTGAAGCTTTCTTT
CDR3aa: CASSQDWQNTEAFF

v_gene: TRBV15
d_gene: TRBD1
j_gene: TRBJ2-1
abundance: NA
CDR3nt: TGTGCCACCAGCTCGGGACAGGGTACGTACAATGAGCAGTTCTTC
CDR3aa: CATSSGQGTYNEQFF

v_gene: TRBV28
d_gene: TRBD1
j_gene: TRBJ1-4
abundance: NA
CDR3nt: TGTGCCAGCAGCGTTAAGACAGGGTTAAACGAAAAACTGTTTTTT
CDR3aa: CASSVKTGLNEKLFF

v_gene: TRBV5-1
d_gene: TRBD2
j_gene: TRBJ2-5
abundance: NA
CDR3nt: TGCGCCAGCAGCTCGACAGCATCGGCGGGGGGGGAGACCCAGTACTTC
CDR3aa: CASSSTASAGGETQYF

v_gene: TRBV11-3
d_gene: NA
j_gene: TRBJ1-4
abundance: NA
CDR3nt: TGTGCCAGCAGCCCCGAGGGCGTAAAACTGTTTTTT
CDR3aa: CASSPEGVKLFF

v_gene: TRBV12-5
d_gene: NA
j_gene: TRBJ1-2
abundance: NA
CDR3nt: TGTGCTAGTGCCGTTTCAGGACAGAGGCAATTCTATGGCTACACCTTC
CDR3aa: CASAVSGQRQFYGYTF

v_gene: TRBV4-2
d_gene: TRBD2
j_gene: TRBJ2-1
abundance: NA
CDR3nt: TGTGCCAGCAGCAGATCGTGGGCTAGCGGGGGACCTTTGGATGAGCAGTTCTTC
CDR3aa: CASSRSWASGGPLDEQFF

v_gene: TRBV4-1
d_gene: NA
j_gene: TRBJ1-5
abundance: NA
CDR3nt: TGCGCCAGCAGCCTCATGGACACGACTAGCAATCAGCCCCAGCATTTT
CDR3aa: CASSLMDTTSNQPQHF

v_gene: TRBV6-5
d_gene: TRBD1
j_gene: TRBJ1-5
abundance: NA
CDR3nt: TGTGCCAGCAGTTCATCAGGGGGCCGGGGGCAGCCCCAGCATTTT
CDR3aa: CASSSSGGRGQPQHF

v_gene: TRBV12-3/TRBV12-4
d_gene: TRBD1
j_gene: TRBJ1-1
abundance: NA
CDR3nt: TGTGCCACCCGGGACAGGGACACTGAAGCTTTCTTT
CDR3aa: CATRDRDTEAFF

v_gene: TRBV27
d_gene: NA
j_gene: TRBJ1-1
abundance: NA
CDR3nt: TGTGCCAGCAGGTCCGAGGGTAGGGGGAAGACTGAAGCTTTCTTT
CDR3aa: CASRSEGRGKTEAFF

v_gene: TRBV3-1/TRBV3-2
d_gene: TRBD2
j_gene: TRBJ2-7
abundance: NA
CDR3nt: TGTGCCAGCCCCGGCACTAGCGGGGGGGCGGTGAAAGAGCAGTACTTC
CDR3aa: CASPGTSGGAVKEQYF

v_gene: TRBV10-3
d_gene: NA
j_gene: TRBJ1-2
abundance: NA
CDR3nt: TGTGCCATAACTGGGGGAACCGGGACACAAGCTAACTATGGCTACACCTTC
CDR3aa: CAITGGTGTQANYGYTF

v_gene: TRBV3-1/TRBV3-2
d_gene: NA
j_gene: TRBJ1-6
abundance: NA
CDR3nt: TGTGCCAGCAGCCAAGGAGGGGGTGGATCACCCCTCCACTTT
CDR3aa: CASSQGGGGSPLHF

v_gene: TRBV6-5
d_gene: NA
j_gene: TRBJ1-1
abundance: NA
CDR3nt: TGTGCCAGCAGTCGGATGGACAGCTTGAACACTGAAGCTTTCTTT
CDR3aa: CASSRMDSLNTEAFF

v_gene: TRBV28
d_gene: TRBD1
j_gene: TRBJ2-3
abundance: NA
CDR3nt: TGTGCCAGCTTGGGACAGGGGGCGCGGCTACTTCCGCAGTATTTT
CDR3aa: CASLGQGARLLPQYF

v_gene: TRBV13
d_gene: NA
j_gene: TRBJ2-1
abundance: NA
CDR3nt: TGTGCCAGCAGCTTACCACTAGAGGTTGAGCAGTTCTTC
CDR3aa: CASSLPLEVEQFF

v_gene: TRBV5-1
d_gene: NA
j_gene: TRBJ1-2
abundance: NA
CDR3nt: TGCGCCAGCAGCTCAATCCCAGACAGCTATGGCTACACCTTC
CDR3aa: CASSSIPDSYGYTF

v_gene: TRBV19
d_gene: TRBD1
j_gene: TRBJ1-6
abundance: NA
CDR3nt: TGTGCCAGTAGTTCCCGGACAGGGGCAAATTCACCCCTCCACTTT
CDR3aa: CASSSRTGANSPLHF

v_gene: TRBV5-5
d_gene: TRBD1
j_gene: TRBJ2-2
abundance: few
CDR3nt: TGTGCCAGCAGTTGGGGGACAGGGGGTACCGGGGAGCTGTTTTTT
CDR3aa: CASSWGTGGTGELFF

v_gene: TRBV25-1
d_gene: NA
j_gene: TRBJ2-1
abundance: NA
CDR3nt: TGTGCCAGCAGGGAGGGTGAGCAGTTCTTC
CDR3aa: CASREGEQFF

v_gene: TRBV30
d_gene: NA
j_gene: TRBJ1-2
abundance: NA
CDR3nt: TGTGCCTGGAGTGTAGAACATAACTATGGCTACACCTTC
CDR3aa: CAWSVEHNYGYTF

v_gene: TRBV3-1/TRBV3-2
d_gene: TRBD1
j_gene: TRBJ1-3
abundance: NA
CDR3nt: TGTGCCAGCAGCCCATCGACAGGGTCCTCTGGAAACACCATATATTTT
CDR3aa: CASSPSTGSSGNTIYF

v_gene: TRBV3-1/TRBV3-2
d_gene: NA
j_gene: TRBJ2-5
abundance: NA
CDR3nt: TGTGCCAGCAGTGAATGGGCGATGCCCCAAGAGACCCAGTACTTC
CDR3aa: CASSEWAMPQETQYF